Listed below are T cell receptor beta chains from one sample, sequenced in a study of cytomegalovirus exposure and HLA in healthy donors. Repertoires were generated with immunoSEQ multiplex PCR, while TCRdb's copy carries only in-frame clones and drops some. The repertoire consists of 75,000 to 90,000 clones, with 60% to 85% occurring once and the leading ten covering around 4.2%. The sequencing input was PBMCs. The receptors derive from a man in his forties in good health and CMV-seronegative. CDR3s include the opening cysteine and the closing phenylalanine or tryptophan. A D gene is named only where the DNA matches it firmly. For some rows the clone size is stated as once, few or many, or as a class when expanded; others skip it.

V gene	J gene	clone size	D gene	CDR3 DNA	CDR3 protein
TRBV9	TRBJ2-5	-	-	TGTGCCAGCAGCGTAGCTACCATCGGGGAGACCCAGTACTTC	CASSVATIGETQYF
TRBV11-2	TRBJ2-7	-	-	TGTGCCAGCAGCCGGGTTTTCCTAGGGAGCTACGAGCAGTACTTC	CASSRVFLGSYEQYF
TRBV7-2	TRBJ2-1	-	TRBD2	TGTGCCAGCAGGAGCGGGAGCTCCTACAATGAGCAGTTCTTC	CASRSGSSYNEQFF
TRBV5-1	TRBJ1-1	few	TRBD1	TGCGCCAGCAGCGCCTTGGGACAGTCCAACACTGAAGCTTTCTTT	CASSALGQSNTEAFF
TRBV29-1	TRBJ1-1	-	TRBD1	TGCAGCGGGACGCAGGGGGCGGTTTCTGAAGCTTTCTTT	CSGTQGAVSEAFF
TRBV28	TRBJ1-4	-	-	TGTGCCAGCAGTCCCATGGGACTAACTAATGAAAAACTGTTTTTT	CASSPMGLTNEKLFF
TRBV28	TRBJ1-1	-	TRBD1	TGTGCCAGCAGCCTTCGGGACAGGGGGTACGATACTGAAGCTTTCTTT	CASSLRDRGYDTEAFF
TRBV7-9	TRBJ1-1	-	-	TGTGCCAGCAGCTTAGGGGCCAGAAGGTCCCAAACGAACACTGAAGCTTTCTTT	CASSLGARRSQTNTEAFF
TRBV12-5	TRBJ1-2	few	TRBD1	TGTGCTAGTGGTTTGGACAGGGGATATGGCTACACCTTC	CASGLDRGYGYTF
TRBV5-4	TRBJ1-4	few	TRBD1	TGTGCCAGCAGCCCCGGGACAGGGGCCGCGATGGTATCTAATGAAAAACTGTTTTTT	CASSPGTGAAMVSNEKLFF
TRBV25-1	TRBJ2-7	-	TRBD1	TGTGCCAGCAGGGGGACAGGCTACGAGCAGTACTTC	CASRGTGYEQYF
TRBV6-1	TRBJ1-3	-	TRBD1	TGTGCCAGCAGTGTCTCCCCCGACAGGGGAGGAAACACCATATATTTT	CASSVSPDRGGNTIYF
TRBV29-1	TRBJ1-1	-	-	TGCAGCGTTGAGGAGGGGATGAACACTGAAGCTTTCTTT	CSVEEGMNTEAFF
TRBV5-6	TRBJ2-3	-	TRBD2	TGTGCCAGCAGCTTAAGGAGCGGGAGGGTTAAAGCAGATACGCAGTATTTT	CASSLRSGRVKADTQYF
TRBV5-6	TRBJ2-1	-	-	TGTGCCAGCAGCTTCCCAACCTACAATGAGCAGTTCTTC	CASSFPTYNEQFF
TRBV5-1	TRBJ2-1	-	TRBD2	TGCGCCAGCAGCTTCCCTAGCGGGTCTTACAATGAGCAGTTCTTC	CASSFPSGSYNEQFF
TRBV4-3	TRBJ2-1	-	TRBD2	TGCGCCAGCAGCCAGGATCCCGGGAGGGGTGAGCAGTTCTTC	CASSQDPGRGEQFF
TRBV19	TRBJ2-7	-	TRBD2	TGTGCCAGTAGTATCGGGGGGACCTCCTACGAGCAGTACTTC	CASSIGGTSYEQYF
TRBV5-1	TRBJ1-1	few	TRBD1	TGCGCCAGCAGCTTGGGGGGGACAGGGGGCATGGGCACTGAAGCTTTCTTT	CASSLGGTGGMGTEAFF
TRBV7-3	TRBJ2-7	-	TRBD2	TGTGCCAGCAGCTTTGAAGCGGGAGTATTCCACGAGCAGTACTTC	CASSFEAGVFHEQYF
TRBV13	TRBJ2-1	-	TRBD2	TGTGCCAGCAGCCAGAAGCGGGAGCTCTACAATGAGCAGTTCTTC	CASSQKRELYNEQFF
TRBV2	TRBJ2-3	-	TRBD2	TGTGCCAGCAGGGCAGCGGGAGGGCCGAGTTGGACAGATACGCAGTATTTT	CASRAAGGPSWTDTQYF
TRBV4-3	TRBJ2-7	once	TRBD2	TGCGCCAGCAGCCAAGTGTTCGCGGGAGCCCCCTACGAGCAGTACTTC	CASSQVFAGAPYEQYF
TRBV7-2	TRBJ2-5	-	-	TGTGCCAGCAGCTTCTTCTCCCTTTCGTCCCGGGAGACCCAGTACTTC	CASSFFSLSSRETQYF
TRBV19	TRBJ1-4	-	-	TGTGCCAGTAGTATAGTAACAGAGCGGAGACTGTTTTTT	CASSIVTERRLFF
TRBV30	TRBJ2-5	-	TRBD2	TGTGCCTGGAGTGGGACTAGTCTCACGGAGACCCAGTACTTC	CAWSGTSLTETQYF
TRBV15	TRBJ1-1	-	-	TGTGCCACCAGCAGAGTTATTCTAGGTCGCACTGAAGCTTTCTTT	CATSRVILGRTEAFF
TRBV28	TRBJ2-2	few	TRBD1	TGTGCCAGCAGCCTCCGGGACAGGGGTCGGGCCGGGGAGCTGTTTTTT	CASSLRDRGRAGELFF
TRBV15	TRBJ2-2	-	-	TGTGCCACCAGCATCGGGACCAACGCGCGGGGAGCCGGGGAGCTGTTTTTT	CATSIGTNARGAGELFF
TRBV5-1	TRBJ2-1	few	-	TGCGCCAGCAGCTTGCAACTAGCTACCTACAATGAGCAGTTCTTC	CASSLQLATYNEQFF
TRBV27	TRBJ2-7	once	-	TGTGCCAGCAGTTTAGGGGGGTTCTACGAGCAGTACTTC	CASSLGGFYEQYF
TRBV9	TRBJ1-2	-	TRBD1	TGTGCCAGCAGCGGGGACAGGGTCTATGGCTACACCTTC	CASSGDRVYGYTF
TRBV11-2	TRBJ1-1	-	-	TGTGCCAGCAGCTTCGGGGGACTGGACACTGAAGCTTTCTTT	CASSFGGLDTEAFF
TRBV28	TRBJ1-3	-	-	TGTGCCAGCAGCCTGGGAGGGACTGGAAACACCATATATTTT	CASSLGGTGNTIYF
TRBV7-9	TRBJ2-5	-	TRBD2	TGTGCCAGCAGCCCCTCGGGGGGGAAAGAGACCCAGTACTTC	CASSPSGGKETQYF
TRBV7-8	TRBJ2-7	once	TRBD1	TGTGCCAGCAGCTTCCGACGGGACAGTTACTACGAGCAGTACTTC	CASSFRRDSYYEQYF
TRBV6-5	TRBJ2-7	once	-	TGTGCCAGCAGTTACTCGTCCCAGGGCGCCTACGAGCAGTACTTC	CASSYSSQGAYEQYF
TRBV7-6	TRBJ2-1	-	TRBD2	TGTGCCAGCAGCTTAGGGCCAGCGGGAGGGAACAATGAGCAGTTCTTC	CASSLGPAGGNNEQFF
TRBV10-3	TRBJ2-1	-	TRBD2	TGTGCCACCTTAGCGGGAGATCTAAGCTCCTACAATGAGCAGTTCTTC	CATLAGDLSSYNEQFF
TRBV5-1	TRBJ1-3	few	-	TGCGCCAGCAGCGCGGGAGTAGGGGGCTCTGGAAACACCATATATTTT	CASSAGVGGSGNTIYF
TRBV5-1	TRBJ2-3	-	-	TGCGCCAGCAGCTTGGTCGTAGCCCAGCTAACAGATACGCAGTATTTT	CASSLVVAQLTDTQYF
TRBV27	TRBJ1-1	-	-	TGTGCCAGCAGTTTAAGGCAGGGCCCTGAAGCTTTCTTT	CASSLRQGPEAFF
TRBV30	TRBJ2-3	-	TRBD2	TGTGCCTGGAGTGTACGCTTAGCGGGGACATTTCCCCCTAGCACAGATACGCAGTATTTT	CAWSVRLAGTFPPSTDTQYF
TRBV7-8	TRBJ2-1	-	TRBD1	TGTGCCAGCAGCCCCGGACAGGGATCCTACAATGAGCAGTTCTTC	CASSPGQGSYNEQFF
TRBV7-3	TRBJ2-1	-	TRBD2	TGTGCCAGCAGCTTGACTAGCGGGAGTCATGAGCAGTTCTTC	CASSLTSGSHEQFF